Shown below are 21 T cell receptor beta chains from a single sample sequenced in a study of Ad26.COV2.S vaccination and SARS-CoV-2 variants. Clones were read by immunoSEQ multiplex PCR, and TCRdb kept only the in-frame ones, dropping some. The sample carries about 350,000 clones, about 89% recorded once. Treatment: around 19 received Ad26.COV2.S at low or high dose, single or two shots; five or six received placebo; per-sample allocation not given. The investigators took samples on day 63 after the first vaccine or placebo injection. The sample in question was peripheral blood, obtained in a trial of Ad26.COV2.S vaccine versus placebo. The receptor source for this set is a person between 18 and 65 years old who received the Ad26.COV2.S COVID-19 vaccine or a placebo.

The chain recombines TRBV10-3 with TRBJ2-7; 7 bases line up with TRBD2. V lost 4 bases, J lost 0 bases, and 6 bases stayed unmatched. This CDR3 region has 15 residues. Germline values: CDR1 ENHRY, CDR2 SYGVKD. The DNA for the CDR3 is TGTGCCATCAGTGGGGCGGGAGAAGGCTCCTACGAGCAGTACTTC. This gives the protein CAISGAGEGSYEQYF.

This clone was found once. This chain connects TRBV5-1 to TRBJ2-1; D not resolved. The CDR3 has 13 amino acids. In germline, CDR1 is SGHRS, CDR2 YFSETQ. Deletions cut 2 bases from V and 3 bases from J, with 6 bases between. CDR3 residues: CASSFDFYNEQFF. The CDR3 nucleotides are TGCGCCAGCAGCTTCGACTTCTACAATGAGCAGTTCTTC.

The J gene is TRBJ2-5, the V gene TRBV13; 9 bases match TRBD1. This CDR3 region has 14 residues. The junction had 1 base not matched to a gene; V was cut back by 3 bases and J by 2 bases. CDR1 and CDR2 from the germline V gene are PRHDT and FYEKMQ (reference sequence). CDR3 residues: CASSFGQGQETQYF. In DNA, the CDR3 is TGTGCCAGCAGCTTCGGACAGGGGCAAGAGACCCAGTACTTC.

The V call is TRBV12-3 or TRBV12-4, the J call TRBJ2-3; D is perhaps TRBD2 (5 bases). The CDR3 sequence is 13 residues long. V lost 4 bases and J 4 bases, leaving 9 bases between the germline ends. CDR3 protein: CASSSQLADTQYF. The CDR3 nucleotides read TGTGCCAGCAGTTCCCAACTAGCAGATACGCAGTATTTT.

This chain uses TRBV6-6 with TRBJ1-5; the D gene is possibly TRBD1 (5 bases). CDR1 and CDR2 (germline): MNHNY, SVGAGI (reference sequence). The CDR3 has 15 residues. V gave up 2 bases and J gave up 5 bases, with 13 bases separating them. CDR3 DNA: TGTGCCAGCAGTTACGCCCGGGGGTTAGATCAGCCCCAGCATTTT. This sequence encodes CASSYARGLDQPQHF.

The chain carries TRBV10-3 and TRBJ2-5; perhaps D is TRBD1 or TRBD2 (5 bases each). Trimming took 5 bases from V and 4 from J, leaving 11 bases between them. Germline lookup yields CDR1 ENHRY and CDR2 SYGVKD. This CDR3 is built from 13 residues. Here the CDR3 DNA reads TGTGCCATCAGTCGGGACGAACGAGAGACCCAGTACTTC. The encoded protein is CAISRDERETQYF.

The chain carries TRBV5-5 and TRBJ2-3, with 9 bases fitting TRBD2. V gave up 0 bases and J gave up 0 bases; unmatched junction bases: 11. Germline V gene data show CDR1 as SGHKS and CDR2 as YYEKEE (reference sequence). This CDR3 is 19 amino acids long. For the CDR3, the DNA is TGTGCCAGCAGCTTGGCTACAGCGGGAGGTTTAAGGAGCACAGATACGCAGTATTTT. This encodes CASSLATAGGLRSTDTQYF.

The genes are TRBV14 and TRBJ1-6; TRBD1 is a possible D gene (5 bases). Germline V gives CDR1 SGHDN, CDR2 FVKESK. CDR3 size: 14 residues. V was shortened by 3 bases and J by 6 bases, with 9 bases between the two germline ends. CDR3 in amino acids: CASSHLGGNSPLHF. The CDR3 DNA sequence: TGTGCCAGCAGCCACCTGGGGGGTAATTCACCCCTCCACTTT.

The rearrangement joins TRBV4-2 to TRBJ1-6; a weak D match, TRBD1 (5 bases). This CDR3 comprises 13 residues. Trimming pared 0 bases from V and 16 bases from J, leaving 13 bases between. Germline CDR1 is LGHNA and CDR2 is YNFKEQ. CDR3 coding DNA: TGTGCCAGCAGCCAAGATCTAGGCGGGACTCTCCACTTT. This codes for CASSQDLGGTLHF.

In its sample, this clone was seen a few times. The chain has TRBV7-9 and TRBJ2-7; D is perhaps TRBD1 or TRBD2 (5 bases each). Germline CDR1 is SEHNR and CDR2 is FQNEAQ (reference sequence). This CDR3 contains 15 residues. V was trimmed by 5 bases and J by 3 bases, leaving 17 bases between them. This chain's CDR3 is CASSLRTGTHYEQYF. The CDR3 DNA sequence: TGTGCCAGCAGCCTTAGGACCGGGACGCACTACGAGCAGTACTTC.

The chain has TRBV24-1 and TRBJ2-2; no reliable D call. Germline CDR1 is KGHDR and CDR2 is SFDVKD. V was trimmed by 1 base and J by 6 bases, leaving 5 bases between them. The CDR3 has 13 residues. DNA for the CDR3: TGTGCCACCAGTGATTTAGGCGCCGGGGAGCTGTTTTTT. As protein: CATSDLGAGELFF.

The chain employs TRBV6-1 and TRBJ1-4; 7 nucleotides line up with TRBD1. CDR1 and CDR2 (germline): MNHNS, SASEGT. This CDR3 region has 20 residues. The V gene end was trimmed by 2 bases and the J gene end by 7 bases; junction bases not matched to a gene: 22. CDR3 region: CASSEYLLLGTATRGEKLFF. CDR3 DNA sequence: TGTGCCAGCAGTGAATACCTTCTTTTAGGGACAGCTACAAGGGGTGAAAAACTGTTTTTT.

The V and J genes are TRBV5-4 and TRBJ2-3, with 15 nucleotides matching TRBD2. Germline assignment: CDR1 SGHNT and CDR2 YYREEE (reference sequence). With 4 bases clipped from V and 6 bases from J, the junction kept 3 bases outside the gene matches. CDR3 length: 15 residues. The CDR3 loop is CASSLGTSGGDTQYF. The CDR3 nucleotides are TGTGCCAGCAGCCTAGGGACTAGCGGGGGGGATACGCAGTATTTT.

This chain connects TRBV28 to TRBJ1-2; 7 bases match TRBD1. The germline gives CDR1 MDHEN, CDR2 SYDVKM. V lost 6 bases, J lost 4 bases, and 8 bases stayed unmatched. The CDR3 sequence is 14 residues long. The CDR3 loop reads CASSPQGGGYGYTF. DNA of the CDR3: TGTGCCAGCAGCCCGCAGGGGGGAGGCTATGGCTACACCTTC.

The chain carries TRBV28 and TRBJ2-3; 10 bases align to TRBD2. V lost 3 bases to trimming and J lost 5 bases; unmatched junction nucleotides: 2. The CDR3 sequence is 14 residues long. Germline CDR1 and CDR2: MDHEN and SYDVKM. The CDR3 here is CASSLPSGRDTQYF. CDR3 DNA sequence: TGTGCCAGCAGTTTGCCTAGCGGGAGAGATACGCAGTATTTT.

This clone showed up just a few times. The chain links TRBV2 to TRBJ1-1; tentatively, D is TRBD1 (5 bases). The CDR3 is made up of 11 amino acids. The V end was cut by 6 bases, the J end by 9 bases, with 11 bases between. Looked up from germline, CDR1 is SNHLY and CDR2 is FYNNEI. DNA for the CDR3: TGTGCCAGCAGCGCAGGGATTAAAGCTTTCTTT. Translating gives CASSAGIKAFF.

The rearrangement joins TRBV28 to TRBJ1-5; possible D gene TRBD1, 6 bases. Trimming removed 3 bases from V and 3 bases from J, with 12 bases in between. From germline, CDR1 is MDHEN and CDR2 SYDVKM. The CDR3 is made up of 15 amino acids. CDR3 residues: CASSFADSVNQPQHF. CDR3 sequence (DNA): TGTGCCAGCAGTTTCGCGGACAGCGTCAATCAGCCCCAGCATTTT.

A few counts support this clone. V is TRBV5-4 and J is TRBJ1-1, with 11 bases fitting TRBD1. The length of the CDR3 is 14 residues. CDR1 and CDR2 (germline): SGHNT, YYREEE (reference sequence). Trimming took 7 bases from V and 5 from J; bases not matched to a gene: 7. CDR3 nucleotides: TGTGCCAGCCGGGACAGGGGGGAGGTAACTGAAGCTTTCTTT. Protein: CASRDRGEVTEAFF.

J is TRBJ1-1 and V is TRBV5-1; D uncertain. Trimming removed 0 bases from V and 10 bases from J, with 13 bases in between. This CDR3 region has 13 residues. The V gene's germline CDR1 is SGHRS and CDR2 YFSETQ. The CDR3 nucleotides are TGCGCCAGCAGCTTGGGTGAACAGCCGGGAGCTTTCTTT. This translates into CASSLGEQPGAFF. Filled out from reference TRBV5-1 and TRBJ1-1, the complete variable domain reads KAGVTQTPRYLIKTRGQQVTLSCSPISGHRSVSWYQQTPGQGLQFLFEYFSETQRNKGNFPGRFSGRQFSNSRSEMNVSTLELGDSALYLCASSLGEQPGAFFGQGTRLTVV.

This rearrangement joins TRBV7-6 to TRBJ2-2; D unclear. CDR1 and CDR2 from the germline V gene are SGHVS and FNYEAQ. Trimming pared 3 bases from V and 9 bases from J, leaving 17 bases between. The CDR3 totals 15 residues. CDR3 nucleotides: TGTGCCAGCAGCTTCGTGTCAGGAGAAGCGAGGGAGCTGTTTTTT. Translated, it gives CASSFVSGEARELFF.

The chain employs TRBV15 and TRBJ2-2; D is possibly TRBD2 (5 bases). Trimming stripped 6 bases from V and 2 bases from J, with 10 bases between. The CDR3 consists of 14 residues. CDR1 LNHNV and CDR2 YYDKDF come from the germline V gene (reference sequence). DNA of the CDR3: TGTGCCACCAGACTAGGTGCCAACACCGGGGAGCTGTTTTTT. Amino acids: CATRLGANTGELFF.